Listed here is a single T cell receptor beta chain. Its matching antigen is unknown. The data were obtained in a study of cytomegalovirus exposure and HLA in healthy donors. General study results and limits: Relative to the roughly 700-donor mean, N-insertions were reportedly fewer in an Asian-associated ancestry cluster in a later analysis. In a later analysis, at a false discovery rate of 0.05, over 15,000 TCR beta sequences were associated with HLA alleles. Follow-up analysis later connected one missense variant in DCLRE1C with trimming of TCR beta V- and J-genes.

The primer mix had 60 Vbeta and 13 Jbeta primers. TCRdb's table, derived via immunoSEQ multiplex PCR, lists solely in-frame clones and lacks some. The sample yields approximately 140,000 clones, more than 60% seen once. The germline gives CDR1 MNHNS, CDR2 SASEGT. This CDR3 spans 17 amino acids. Trimming cost V 4 bases and J 3 bases, with 22 bases left between them. This sequence joins TRBV6-1 and TRBJ2-7, with a weak D call TRBD1 (9 bases). The clonotype comes from a male donor in good health and CMV-seronegative. Specimen: PBMCs. The CDR3 here is CASSAPNRGRGVYEQYF. CDR3 DNA sequence: TGTGCCAGCAGTGCCCCGAACAGGGGGCGGGGGGTCTACGAGCAGTACTTC.